The TCR beta chain under discussion was sequenced for a study of control samples from healthy donors and cancer patients. Libraries were prepared by immunoSEQ multiplex PCR; TCRdb keeps only in-frame clonotypes and omits some of them. The sample yields roughly 120,000 clones, approximately 90% seen once. The CDR3 contains 13 residues. With 2 bases removed from V and 4 bases from J, the gap between germline ends came to 5 bases. CDR1 is KGHDR and CDR2 is SFDVKD in the germline V gene. This chain connects TRBV24-1 to TRBJ1-3; D gene ambiguous. Specimen: blood. This sequence was found in a woman in her 70s in good health. The CDR3 nucleotides are TGTGCCACCAGTGATTCGACAGGAAACACCATATATTTT. It yields the protein CATSDSTGNTIYF.